This TCR beta chain derives from a study of shared clonotypes between healthy human individuals. About the research overall: Each donor's CD8 memory used one plate, CD8 naive two, each CD4 subset three. Study-wide results and limits: Clonotypes shared by all four donors outscored non-shared clonotypes in generation probability. Larger richness was generally estimated for naive than memory subsets. Naive CD4 clonotypes overlapped across a few donors at roughly 5%.

This CDR3 contains 14 residues. Germline assignment: CDR1 GTSNPN and CDR2 SVGIG (reference sequence). Trimming cost V 0 bases and J 4 bases, with 10 bases left between them. Data came from immunoSEQ multiplex PCR; TCRdb stores just in-frame clones and leaves some out. The table has approximately 980,000 clones, about three quarters seen once. This clone occurred a few times. Its specificity is not known. The sample comprised memory CD4+ T cells sorted from blood. Subset in this sample: CD45RA-negative fraction. The chain joins TRBV30 to TRBJ1-3; D remains unclear. The receptor was derived from a man in his late teens or twenties in good health. CDR3 amino acids: CAWSVQSLGNTIYF. The CDR3, as DNA: TGTGCCTGGAGTGTACAGTCGCTAGGAAACACCATATATTTT.